These 31 T cell receptor beta chains were sequenced from one sample in a study of human thymus T cells. Generated by immunoSEQ multiplex PCR, the TCRdb table keeps only in-frame clones and is missing some. Of fewer than 90,000 clones in the sample, 90% to 97% were seen once. Resections that were taken during corrective heart surgery supplied the thymus tissue. The specimen sequenced was thymus tissue. These receptors came from a boy under three years old with a congenital heart defect but otherwise immunologically healthy.

The chain is built from TRBV5-1 and TRBJ1-2; no clear D. CDR3 length: 12 residues. From germline, CDR1 is SGHRS and CDR2 YFSETQ. V shed 6 bases and J shed 0 bases, with 6 bases lying between them. This CDR3 is CASTDSNYGYTF. The DNA for the CDR3 is TGCGCCAGCACGGATTCTAACTATGGCTACACCTTC.

J is TRBJ2-2 and V is TRBV5-8; 10 bases line up with TRBD2. The CDR3 covers 16 residues. Germline V CDR1 and CDR2: SGHTS, YDEGEE. V dropped 4 bases and J dropped 1; count of bases not matched to a gene: 4. Here the CDR3 reads CASSTWTSGNTGELFF. CDR3 sequence (DNA): TGTGCCAGCAGCACTTGGACTAGCGGGAACACCGGGGAGCTGTTTTTT.

In its sample, this clone was seen a few times. V and J are TRBV6-9 and TRBJ1-5; D gene uncertain. The CDR3 covers 11 residues. Germline-derived CDR1 and CDR2 are MNHGY and SVAAGI. V was trimmed by 10 bases and J by 7 bases, leaving 11 bases between them. This CDR3 is CAICPQQPQHF. CDR3 bases: TGTGCCATCTGTCCTCAACAGCCCCAGCATTTT.

The rearrangement joins TRBV7-6 to TRBJ1-2, with 7 bases identical to TRBD1. The CDR3 is made up of 13 amino acids. J gave up 8 bases and V 4 bases, and 7 bases lay outside the gene matches. CDR1 and CDR2 (germline): SGHVS, FNYEAQ. Written as DNA, the CDR3 is TGTGCCAGCAGCTCCCGACAGGGTTGGGGCTACACCTTC. This translates into CASSSRQGWGYTF. Based on the CDR3 plus reference TRBV7-6 and TRBJ1-2, the full variable domain is GAGVSQSPRYKVTKRGQDVALRCDPISGHVSLYWYRQALGQGPEFLTYFNYEAQQDKSGLPNDRFSAERPEGSISTLTIQRTEQRDSAMYRCASSSRQGWGYTFGSGTRLTVV.

V usage is TRBV5-6 and J usage is TRBJ2-2; D could derive from TRBD1 or TRBD2 (5 bases each). V was trimmed by 0 bases and J by 0 bases, leaving 12 bases between them. This CDR3 region has 17 residues. Per the germline V gene, CDR1 is SGHDT and CDR2 is YYEEEE. The CDR3 DNA reads as TGTGCCAGCAGCTTGGAGGTCGGGGCATCGAACACCGGGGAGCTGTTTTTT. Protein product: CASSLEVGASNTGELFF.

The chain couples TRBV25-1 to TRBJ2-2; D perhaps matches TRBD1 (6 bases). V was shortened by 4 bases and J by 3 bases, with 12 bases between the two germline ends. This CDR3 region has 15 residues. Germline-derived CDR1 and CDR2 are MGHDK and SYGVNS. This chain's CDR3 is CASSGGPGYTGELFF. CDR3 coding DNA: TGTGCCAGCAGTGGGGGGCCAGGGTACACCGGGGAGCTGTTTTTT.

The chain employs TRBV19 and TRBJ1-2; TRBD1 might be the D (6 bases). The length of the CDR3 is 13 residues. Trimming cost V 6 bases and J 2 bases, with 10 bases left between them. Per the germline V gene, CDR1 is LNHDA and CDR2 is SQIVND (reference sequence). Written as DNA, the CDR3 is TGTGCCAGTAGCCACAGGGTCAACTATGGCTACACCTTC. Residues: CASSHRVNYGYTF.

The V call is TRBV28, the J call TRBJ2-5; 9 bases fit TRBD1. V lost 9 bases to trimming and J lost 1 base; unmatched junction nucleotides: 3. The CDR3 has 13 residues. Germline V CDR1 and CDR2: MDHEN, SYDVKM. The CDR3, as DNA: TGTGCCAGTACAGGGGGCATCCAAGAGACCCAGTACTTC. Its translation: CASTGGIQETQYF.

The count of this clone is one. The chain uses TRBV28 and TRBJ2-6; D is perhaps TRBD1 (5 bases). The CDR3 contains 17 residues. Germline V gene data show CDR1 as MDHEN and CDR2 as SYDVKM. Between the trimmed V and J ends, which lost 3 bases and 0 bases, there was a span of 12 bases. CDR3 sequence reads: CASSLNRRSSGANVLTF. The DNA for the CDR3 is TGTGCCAGCAGTTTGAACAGGCGCTCCTCTGGGGCCAACGTCCTGACTTTC. Looking up the rest from reference TRBV28 and TRBJ2-6 gives the full variable domain: DVKVTQSSRYLVKRTGEKVFLECVQDMDHENMFWYRQDPGLGLRLIYFSYDVKMKEKGDIPEGYSVSREKKERFSLILESASTNQTSMYLCASSLNRRSSGANVLTFGAGSRLTVL.

This chain joins TRBV4-1 and TRBJ1-5; the D is unclear. Germline V gene lookup returns CDR1 MGHRA and CDR2 YSYEKL. V lost 3 bases to trimming and J lost 7 bases, with 10 bases between them. The CDR3 spans 13 residues. CDR3 sequence (DNA): TGCGCCAGCAGCCATGGAACCGGGCAGCCCCAGCATTTT. Protein: CASSHGTGQPQHF.

The chain uses TRBV7-2 and TRBJ2-7; D is unclear. CDR3 length: 14 residues. Germline CDR1 SGHTA, CDR2 FQGNSA. V was trimmed by 1 base and J by 6 bases, leaving 13 bases between them. The CDR3 loop reads CASSLGAADSEQYF. The DNA for the CDR3 is TGTGCCAGCAGCTTAGGGGCGGCCGACTCCGAGCAGTACTTC.

The chain combines TRBV4-3 with TRBJ2-1; perhaps TRBD2 as D (7 bases). Germline values: CDR1 LGHNA, CDR2 YSLEER. The germline V and J ends were trimmed by 4 bases and 4 bases, with 17 bases remaining between them. This CDR3 is 16 amino acids long. CDR3 region: CASSPREGGLYNEQFF. CDR3 nucleotide sequence: TGCGCCAGCAGCCCCCGTGAGGGGGGGCTTTACAATGAGCAGTTCTTC.

Comment on this clone: An end of the junction does not agree with germline; a read error may underlie this. The V call is TRBV12-5, the J call TRBJ1-5; 7 bases line up with TRBD1. The germline V gene has CDR1 LGHNT and CDR2 FRNRAP. The length of the CDR3 is 14 residues. The CDR3 protein is CASGCNRGNHPQHF. DNA for the CDR3: TGTGCTAGTGGTTGTAACAGGGGCAATCATCCCCAGCATTTT.

The chain carries TRBV9 and TRBJ1-6, with TRBD1 identical over 7 bases. The CDR3 has 17 amino acids. V lost 4 bases to trimming and J lost 4 bases; unmatched junction nucleotides: 11. Germline loops: CDR1 SGDLS, CDR2 YYNGEE. The CDR3 bases are TGTGCCAGCAGCCCCATGTCCGGGACAGTTTATAATTCACCCCTCCACTTT. Protein product: CASSPMSGTVYNSPLHF.

CDR3: CAWNRDTSLNTEAFF. The DNA of the CDR3 is TGTGCCTGGAACCGGGACACCTCCTTAAACACTGAAGCTTTCTTT. The chain joins TRBV30 to TRBJ1-1; perhaps TRBD1 as D (6 bases). Germline values: CDR1 GTSNPN, CDR2 SVGIG (reference sequence). V was shortened by 4 bases and J by 2 bases, with 17 bases between the two germline ends. The CDR3 has 15 residues.

The rearrangement links TRBV7-9 to TRBJ2-5; D unclear. Germline CDR1 SEHNR, CDR2 FQNEAQ (reference sequence). V gave up 7 bases and J gave up 2 bases, with 17 bases separating them. CDR3 length equals 15 residues. CDR3 amino acids: CASTPYRRGQETQYF. For the CDR3, the DNA is TGTGCCAGCACCCCCTACCGACGAGGTCAAGAGACCCAGTACTTC.

V and J are TRBV6-1 and TRBJ2-7; maybe TRBD2 (5 bases). This CDR3 spans 13 amino acids. Germline V gives CDR1 MNHNS, CDR2 SASEGT. V was shortened by 4 bases and J by 6 bases, with 13 bases between the two germline ends. The CDR3 DNA sequence: TGTGCCAGCAGTGTAGACTTAGAGGGCGAGCAGTACTTC. It encodes CASSVDLEGEQYF.

The chain recombines TRBV10-3 with TRBJ2-6; D ambiguous. Deletions cut 0 bases from V and 0 bases from J, with 12 bases between. Germline CDR1 reads ENHRY; CDR2 reads SYGVKD. This CDR3 is built from 18 residues. The CDR3 protein is CAISESTRENSGANVLTF. CDR3 coding DNA: TGTGCCATCAGTGAGTCGACTCGTGAGAACTCTGGGGCCAACGTCCTGACTTTC.

This clone was seen a single time. This rearrangement joins TRBV10-3 to TRBJ2-3, with 9 positions matching TRBD2. Germline V gives CDR1 ENHRY, CDR2 SYGVKD. CDR3 length equals 17 residues. V was pared by 10 bases and J by 4 bases, with 18 bases of the junction left unmatched. This CDR3 reads CATTPSGKYFLPDTQYF. Written as DNA, the CDR3 is TGTGCCACCACCCCTAGCGGGAAATACTTCCTTCCAGATACGCAGTATTTT.

The rearrangement uses TRBV25-1 and TRBJ1-1, with D perhaps matching TRBD1 (5 bases). Germline CDR1 and CDR2: MGHDK and SYGVNS. The CDR3 consists of 16 residues. V was pared by 0 bases and J by 1 base, with 12 bases between. The CDR3 DNA reads TGTGCCAGCAGTGAATATCAACAGGACCCGAACACTGAAGCTTTCTTT. This encodes CASSEYQQDPNTEAFF. Combining the CDR3 with reference TRBV25-1 and TRBJ1-1 gives the whole variable domain EADIYQTPRYLVIGTGKKITLECSQTMGHDKMYWYQQDPGMELHLIHYSYGVNSTEKGDLSSESTVSRIRTEHFPLTLESARPSHTSQYLCASSEYQQDPNTEAFFGQGTRLTVV.

The chain recombines TRBV5-6 with TRBJ2-1; 10 bases are a match to TRBD2. The CDR3 runs to 15 residues. Germline V gives CDR1 SGHDT, CDR2 YYEEEE. The trim removed 1 base at V and 5 bases at J, leaving 3 bases unmatched. The CDR3 reads CASSLRLAGDNEQFF. For the CDR3, the DNA is TGTGCCAGCAGCTTGAGGCTAGCGGGAGACAATGAGCAGTTCTTC.

This clone was detected once. This sequence joins TRBV27 and TRBJ2-6; D remains unclear. Germline V gives CDR1 MNHEY, CDR2 SMNVEV (reference sequence). The CDR3 extends over 19 amino acids. The V gene lost 4 bases and the J gene lost 0 bases, with 19 bases spanning the gap. This CDR3 is CASSSRAEKANSGANVLTF. The DNA for the CDR3 is TGTGCCAGCAGTTCCCGCGCTGAAAAGGCAAACTCTGGGGCCAACGTCCTGACTTTC.

The rearrangement links TRBV19 to TRBJ1-5, with TRBD1 matching 9 bases. Germline CDR1 reads LNHDA; CDR2 reads SQIVND (reference sequence). CDR3 size: 17 residues. V was pared by 1 base and J by 5 bases, with 9 bases of the junction left unmatched. The CDR3 nucleotides are TGTGCCAGTAGTATAGCGCCTCTTGGGACAGGGCATCAGCCCCAGCATTTT. It yields the protein CASSIAPLGTGHQPQHF.

The chain uses TRBV7-9 and TRBJ2-1, with 8 bases fitting TRBD1. CDR1 and CDR2 from the germline V gene are SEHNR and FQNEAQ (reference sequence). This CDR3 is 16 amino acids long. The V and J ends lost 1 base and 3 bases, in that order; junction bases with no gene match: 5. The CDR3 sequence is CASSLGGTGDYNEQFF. CDR3 DNA sequence: TGTGCCAGCAGCTTAGGCGGGACAGGCGACTACAATGAGCAGTTCTTC.

This rearrangement joins TRBV2 to TRBJ2-5; D is ambiguous. Germline V gene sequence: CDR1 SNHLY, CDR2 FYNNEI. The length of the CDR3 is 15 residues. The V end lost 5 bases, the J end lost 6 bases, and 19 bases lay between the germline ends. For the CDR3, the DNA is TGTGCCAGCAGTCACCGGGTTCCGACCGGGCAGACCCAGTACTTC. Translated: CASSHRVPTGQTQYF.

The genes are TRBV30 and TRBJ2-1; 7 nucleotides line up with TRBD2. Looked up from germline, CDR1 is GTSNPN and CDR2 is SVGIG (reference sequence). J gave up 0 bases and V 6 bases, and 8 bases lay outside the gene matches. The length of the CDR3 is 15 residues. The CDR3 DNA is TGTGCCTGTCCTCGGGGGGAAAGCTCCTACAATGAGCAGTTCTTC. Translated: CACPRGESSYNEQFF.

The chain joins TRBV7-2 to TRBJ1-2; 7 bases match TRBD1. V gave up 5 bases and J gave up 7 bases; unmatched junction bases: 7. CDR3 size: 13 residues. Germline-derived CDR1 and CDR2 are SGHTA and FQGNSA. As DNA, the CDR3 is TGTGCCAGCAGCCGACCAGGGGGAGGTGGCTACACCTTC. It encodes CASSRPGGGGYTF.

The gene calls are TRBV19 and TRBJ2-6; D might be TRBD2 (6 bases). CDR3 length equals 16 residues. V was clipped by 6 bases and J by 2 bases, with 14 bases between them. The germline V gene has CDR1 LNHDA and CDR2 SQIVND (reference sequence). For the CDR3, the DNA is TGTGCCAGTAGCATCCCCGGGGGAACTGGGGCCAACGTCCTGACTTTC. It specifies CASSIPGGTGANVLTF.

CDR3 bases: TGTGCCAGCGCCAGCAGGGGCCAAGATCAGCCCCAGCATTTT. Residues: CASASRGQDQPQHF. The rearrangement joins TRBV7-9 to TRBJ1-5; TRBD1 might be the D (6 bases). CDR1 and CDR2 from the germline V gene are SEHNR and FQNEAQ (reference sequence). With 8 bases removed from V and 5 bases from J, the gap between germline ends came to 16 bases. CDR3 length: 14 amino acids.

This clone has a single count. The chain links TRBV7-2 to TRBJ2-7, with 11 nucleotides matching TRBD2. After removal of 2 bases from V and 5 bases from J, the junction contained 11 bases not matched to a gene. The CDR3 has 17 amino acids. In germline, CDR1 is SGHTA, CDR2 FQGNSA. The CDR3, as DNA: TGTGCCAGCAGCTTAACTTTAGGACTAGCGGGTCGAAACGAGCAGTACTTC. As protein: CASSLTLGLAGRNEQYF.

This clone occurred once. J is TRBJ2-7 and V is TRBV19, with 11 bases matching TRBD2. V lost 9 bases, J lost 0 bases, and 1 base stayed unmatched. The CDR3 has 13 amino acids. From germline, CDR1 is LNHDA and CDR2 SQIVND (reference sequence). In DNA form, the CDR3 reads TGTGCCAGCGGGACTAGCGGCTCCTACGAGCAGTACTTC. Translation gives CASGTSGSYEQYF. The variable domain in full, completed from reference TRBV19 and TRBJ2-7, reads DGGITQSPKYLFRKEGQNVTLSCEQNLNHDAMYWYRQDPGQGLRLIYYSQIVNDFQKGDIAEGYSVSREKKESFPLTVTSAQKNPTAFYLCASGTSGSYEQYFGPGTRLTVT.